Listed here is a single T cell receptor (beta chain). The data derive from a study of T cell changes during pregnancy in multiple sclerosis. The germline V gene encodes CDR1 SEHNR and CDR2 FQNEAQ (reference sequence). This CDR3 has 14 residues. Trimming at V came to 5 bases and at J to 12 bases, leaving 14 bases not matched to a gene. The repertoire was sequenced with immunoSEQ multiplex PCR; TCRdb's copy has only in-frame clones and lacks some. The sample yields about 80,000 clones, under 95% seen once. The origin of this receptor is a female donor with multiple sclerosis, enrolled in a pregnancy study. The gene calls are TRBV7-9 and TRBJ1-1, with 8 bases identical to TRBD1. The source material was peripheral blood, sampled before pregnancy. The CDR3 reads CASSDWPDRVNPFF. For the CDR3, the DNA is TGTGCCAGCAGCGACTGGCCGGACAGGGTGAACCCTTTCTTT.